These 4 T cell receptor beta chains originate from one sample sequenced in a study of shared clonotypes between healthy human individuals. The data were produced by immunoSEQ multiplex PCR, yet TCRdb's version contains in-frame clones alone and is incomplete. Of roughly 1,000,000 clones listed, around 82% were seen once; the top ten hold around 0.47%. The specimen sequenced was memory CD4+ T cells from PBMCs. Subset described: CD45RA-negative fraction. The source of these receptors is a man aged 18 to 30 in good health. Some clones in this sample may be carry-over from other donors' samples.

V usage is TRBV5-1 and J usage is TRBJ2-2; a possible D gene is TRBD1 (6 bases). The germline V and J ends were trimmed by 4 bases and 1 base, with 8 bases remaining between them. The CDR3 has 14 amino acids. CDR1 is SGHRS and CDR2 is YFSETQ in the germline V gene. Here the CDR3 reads CASSTGQNTGELFF. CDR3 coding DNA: TGCGCCAGCAGCACGGGACAGAACACCGGGGAGCTGTTTTTT. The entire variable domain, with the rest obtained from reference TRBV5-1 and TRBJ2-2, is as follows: KAGVTQTPRYLIKTRGQQVTLSCSPISGHRSVSWYQQTPGQGLQFLFEYFSETQRNKGNFPGRFSGRQFSNSRSEMNVSTLELGDSALYLCASSTGQNTGELFFGEGSRLTVL.

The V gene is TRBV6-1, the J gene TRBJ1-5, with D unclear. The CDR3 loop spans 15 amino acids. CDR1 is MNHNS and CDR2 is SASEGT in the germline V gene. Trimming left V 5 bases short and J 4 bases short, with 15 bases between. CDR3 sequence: CASSLFPGGNQPQHF. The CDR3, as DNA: TGTGCCAGCAGTCTTTTTCCCGGAGGGAATCAGCCCCAGCATTTT.

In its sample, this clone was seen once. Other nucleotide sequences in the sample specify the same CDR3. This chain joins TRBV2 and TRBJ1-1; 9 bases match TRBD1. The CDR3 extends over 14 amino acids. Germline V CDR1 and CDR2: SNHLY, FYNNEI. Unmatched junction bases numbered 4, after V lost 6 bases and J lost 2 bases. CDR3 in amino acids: CASRGTGKNTEAFF. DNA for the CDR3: TGTGCCAGCAGGGGGACAGGGAAAAACACTGAAGCTTTCTTT.

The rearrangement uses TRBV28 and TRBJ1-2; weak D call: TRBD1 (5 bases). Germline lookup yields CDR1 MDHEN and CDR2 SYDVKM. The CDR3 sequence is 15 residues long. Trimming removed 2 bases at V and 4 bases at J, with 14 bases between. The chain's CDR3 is CASSLGGGSGYGYTF. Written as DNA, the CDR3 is TGTGCCAGCAGTTTAGGGGGAGGTTCGGGCTATGGCTACACCTTC.